The present T cell receptor (beta chain) was sequenced within a study of cytomegalovirus exposure and HLA in healthy donors. Whole-study context: The 95 to 150 validation repertoires used a platform that matched the one used for the approximately 610 first-cohort repertoires, as a later analysis reported. Whole-study results and caveats: TCR beta chains numbering 164 were designated cytomegalovirus-associated. In vitro, three CMV-associated chains proved specific for CMV antigens.

Using immunoSEQ multiplex PCR, the repertoire was profiled, and TCRdb retains in-frame clones only, with some absent. The sample lists around 54,000 clones, approximately 89% seen once, with 8.4% in the top ten. J lost 4 bases, V lost 1 base, and 4 bases had no gene match. Germline assignment: CDR1 SGHTA and CDR2 FQGNSA. The CDR3 extends over 16 amino acids. Concerning this clone: What it binds is not known.

The material sequenced was PBMCs. J is TRBJ2-3 and V is TRBV7-2, with 11 nucleotides matching TRBD2. This TCR was sampled from a woman aged 18-29 years in good health and CMV-seropositive. In DNA form, the CDR3 reads TGTGCCAGCAGCTTAGGGCTAGCGGGGGGCGCAGATACGCAGTATTTT. Amino acid sequence: CASSLGLAGGADTQYF.